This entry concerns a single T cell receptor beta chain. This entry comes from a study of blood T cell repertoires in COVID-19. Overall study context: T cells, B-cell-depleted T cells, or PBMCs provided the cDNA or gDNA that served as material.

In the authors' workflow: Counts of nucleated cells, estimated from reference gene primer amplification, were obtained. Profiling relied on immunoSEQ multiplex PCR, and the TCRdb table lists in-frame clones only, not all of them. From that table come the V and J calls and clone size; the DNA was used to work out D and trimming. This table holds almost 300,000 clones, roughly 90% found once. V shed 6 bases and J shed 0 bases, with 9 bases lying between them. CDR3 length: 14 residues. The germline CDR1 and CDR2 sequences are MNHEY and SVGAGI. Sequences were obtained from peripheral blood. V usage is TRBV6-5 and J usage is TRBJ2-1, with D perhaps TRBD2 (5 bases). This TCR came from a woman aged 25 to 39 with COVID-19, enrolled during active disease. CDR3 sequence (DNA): TGTGCCAGCAGGCTAGAGGGCTCCTACAATGAGCAGTTCTTC. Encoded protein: CASRLEGSYNEQFF.